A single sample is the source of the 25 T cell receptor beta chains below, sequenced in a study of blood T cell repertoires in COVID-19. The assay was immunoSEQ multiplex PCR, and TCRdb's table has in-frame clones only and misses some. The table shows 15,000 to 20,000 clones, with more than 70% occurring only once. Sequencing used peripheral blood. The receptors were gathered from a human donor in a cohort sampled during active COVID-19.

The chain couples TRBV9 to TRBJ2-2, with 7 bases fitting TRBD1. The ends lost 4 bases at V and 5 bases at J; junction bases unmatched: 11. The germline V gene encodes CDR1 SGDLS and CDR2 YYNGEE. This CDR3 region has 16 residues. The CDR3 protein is CASSPTPDRRTGELFF. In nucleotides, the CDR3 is TGTGCCAGCAGCCCCACACCGGACAGGCGGACCGGGGAGCTGTTTTTT.

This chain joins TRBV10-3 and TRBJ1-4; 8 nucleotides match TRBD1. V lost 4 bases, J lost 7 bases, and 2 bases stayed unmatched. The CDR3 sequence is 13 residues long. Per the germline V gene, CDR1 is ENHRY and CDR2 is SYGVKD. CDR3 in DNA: TGTGCCATCAGTGGGACAGGGACTGAAAAACTGTTTTTT. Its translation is CAISGTGTEKLFF.

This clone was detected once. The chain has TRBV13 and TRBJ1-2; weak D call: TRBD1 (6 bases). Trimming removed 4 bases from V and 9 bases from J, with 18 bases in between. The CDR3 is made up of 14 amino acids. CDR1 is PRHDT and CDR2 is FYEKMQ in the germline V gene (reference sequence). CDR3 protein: CASSSRPQGKSYTF. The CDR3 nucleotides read TGTGCCAGCAGCTCCCGGCCACAGGGAAAGAGCTACACCTTC.

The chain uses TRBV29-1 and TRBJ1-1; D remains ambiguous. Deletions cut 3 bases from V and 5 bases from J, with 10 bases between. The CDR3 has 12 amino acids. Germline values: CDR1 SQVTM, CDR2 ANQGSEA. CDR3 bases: TGCAGCGTTGACGGGAGGCGGACTGAAGCTTTCTTT. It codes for CSVDGRRTEAFF.

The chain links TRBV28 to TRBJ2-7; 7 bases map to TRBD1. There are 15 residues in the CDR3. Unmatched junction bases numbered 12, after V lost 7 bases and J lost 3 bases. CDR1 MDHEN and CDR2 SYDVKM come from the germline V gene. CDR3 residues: CASMSPGTEGYEQYF. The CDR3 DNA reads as TGTGCCAGCATGAGCCCCGGGACAGAGGGCTACGAGCAGTACTTC.

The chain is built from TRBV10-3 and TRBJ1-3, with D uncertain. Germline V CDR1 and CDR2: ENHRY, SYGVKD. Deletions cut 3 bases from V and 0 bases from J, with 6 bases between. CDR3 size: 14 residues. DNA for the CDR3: TGTGCCATCAGTGACGAGCTCTCTGGAAACACCATATATTTT. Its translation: CAISDELSGNTIYF.

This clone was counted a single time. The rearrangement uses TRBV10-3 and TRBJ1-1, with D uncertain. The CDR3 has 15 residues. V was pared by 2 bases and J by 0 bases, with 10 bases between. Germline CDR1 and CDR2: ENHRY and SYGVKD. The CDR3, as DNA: TGTGCCATCAGTGAGAGGACCGGGATGAACACTGAAGCTTTCTTT. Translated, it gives CAISERTGMNTEAFF.

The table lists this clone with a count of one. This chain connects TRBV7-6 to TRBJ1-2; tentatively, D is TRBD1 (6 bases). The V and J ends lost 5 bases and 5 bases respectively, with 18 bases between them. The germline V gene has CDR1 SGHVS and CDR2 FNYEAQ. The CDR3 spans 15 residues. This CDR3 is CASSMKQGTFYGYTF. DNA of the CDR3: TGTGCCAGCAGCATGAAACAGGGTACTTTTTATGGCTACACCTTC.

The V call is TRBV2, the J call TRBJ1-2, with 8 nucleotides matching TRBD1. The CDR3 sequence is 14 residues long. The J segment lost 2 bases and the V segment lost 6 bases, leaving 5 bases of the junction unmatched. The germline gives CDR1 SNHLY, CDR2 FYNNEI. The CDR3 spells CASSLTGVNYGYTF. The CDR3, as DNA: TGTGCCAGCAGCTTGACAGGGGTGAACTATGGCTACACCTTC.

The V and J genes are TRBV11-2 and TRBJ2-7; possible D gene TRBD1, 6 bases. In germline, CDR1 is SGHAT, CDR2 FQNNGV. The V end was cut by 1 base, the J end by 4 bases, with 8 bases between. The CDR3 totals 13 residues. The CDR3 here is CASSLVGGYEQYF. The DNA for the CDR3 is TGTGCCAGCAGCTTAGTAGGGGGATACGAGCAGTACTTC.

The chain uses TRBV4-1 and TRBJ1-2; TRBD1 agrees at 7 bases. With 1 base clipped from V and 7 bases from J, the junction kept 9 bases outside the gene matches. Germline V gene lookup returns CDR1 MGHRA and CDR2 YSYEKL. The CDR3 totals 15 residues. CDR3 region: CASSQATGAFSGYTF. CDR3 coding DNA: TGCGCCAGCAGCCAAGCAACAGGGGCCTTTTCTGGCTACACCTTC.

Here the CDR3 DNA reads TGCGCCAGCAGCTTGGGGTCGGGAGAGGGTCAGCCCCAGCATTTT. This sequence encodes CASSLGSGEGQPQHF. The chain recombines TRBV5-1 with TRBJ1-5; D remains ambiguous. This CDR3 has 15 amino acids. Trimming cost V 0 bases and J 6 bases, with 13 bases left between them. The germline V gene encodes CDR1 SGHRS and CDR2 YFSETQ.

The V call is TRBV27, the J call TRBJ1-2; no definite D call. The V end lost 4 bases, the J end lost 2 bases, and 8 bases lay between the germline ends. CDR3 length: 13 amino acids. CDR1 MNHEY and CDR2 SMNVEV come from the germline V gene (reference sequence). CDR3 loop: CASSSVGNYGYTF. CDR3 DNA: TGTGCCAGCAGTTCCGTCGGGAACTATGGCTACACCTTC.

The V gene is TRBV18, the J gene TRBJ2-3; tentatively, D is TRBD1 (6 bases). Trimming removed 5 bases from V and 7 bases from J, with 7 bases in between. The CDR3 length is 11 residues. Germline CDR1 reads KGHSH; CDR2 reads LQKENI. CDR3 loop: CASSGTNTQYF. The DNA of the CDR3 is TGTGCCAGCTCAGGGACAAATACGCAGTATTTT.

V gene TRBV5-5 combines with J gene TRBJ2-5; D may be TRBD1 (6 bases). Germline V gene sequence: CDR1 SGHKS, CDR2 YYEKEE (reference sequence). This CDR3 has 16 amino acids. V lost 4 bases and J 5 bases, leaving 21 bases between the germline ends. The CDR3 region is CASSPGAGGKGETQYF. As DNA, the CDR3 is TGTGCCAGCAGCCCAGGGGCGGGTGGGAAAGGGGAGACCCAGTACTTC.

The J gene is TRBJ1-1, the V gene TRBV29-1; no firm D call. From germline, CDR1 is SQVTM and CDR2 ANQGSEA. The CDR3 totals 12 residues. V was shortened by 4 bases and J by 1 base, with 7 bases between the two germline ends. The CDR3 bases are TGCAGCGTTGGATTGAGGAACACTGAAGCTTTCTTT. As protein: CSVGLRNTEAFF. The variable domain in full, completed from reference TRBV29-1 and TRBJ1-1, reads SAVISQKPSRDICQRGTSLTIQCQVDSQVTMMFWYRQQPGQSLTLIATANQGSEATYESGFVIDKFPISRPNLTFSTLTVSNMSPEDSSIYLCSVGLRNTEAFFGQGTRLTVV.

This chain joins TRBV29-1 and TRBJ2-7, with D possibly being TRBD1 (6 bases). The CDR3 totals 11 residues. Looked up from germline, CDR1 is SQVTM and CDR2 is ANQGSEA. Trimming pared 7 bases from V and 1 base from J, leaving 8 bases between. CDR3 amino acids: CSGGTSYEQYF. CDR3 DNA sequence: TGCAGCGGTGGGACATCCTACGAGCAGTACTTC.

The CDR3 DNA follows: TGTGCCAGCAGATGGAGCGGGAGCGGCACAGATACGCAGTATTTT. Its translation is CASRWSGSGTDTQYF. The genes are TRBV25-1 and TRBJ2-3, with 8 bases fitting TRBD2. The CDR3 spans 15 residues. V shed 6 bases and J 1 base; nucleotides not matched to a gene: 6. Looked up from germline, CDR1 is MGHDK and CDR2 is SYGVNS.

The CDR3 region is CASSYSGGVGEQYF. CDR3 coding DNA: TGTGCCAGCAGTTACAGTGGCGGGGTTGGTGAGCAGTACTTC. The V and J genes are TRBV6-6 and TRBJ2-7, with D possibly matching TRBD2 (6 bases). The CDR3 spans 14 residues. The V and J ends lost 2 bases and 7 bases respectively, with 15 bases between them. Germline V gene sequence: CDR1 MNHNY, CDR2 SVGAGI (reference sequence).

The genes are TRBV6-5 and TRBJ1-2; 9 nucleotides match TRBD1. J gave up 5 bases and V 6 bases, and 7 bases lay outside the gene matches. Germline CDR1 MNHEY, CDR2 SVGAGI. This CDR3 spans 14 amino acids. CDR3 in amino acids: CASSPGTGWYGYTF. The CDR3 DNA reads TGTGCCAGCAGCCCCGGGACAGGGTGGTATGGCTACACCTTC.

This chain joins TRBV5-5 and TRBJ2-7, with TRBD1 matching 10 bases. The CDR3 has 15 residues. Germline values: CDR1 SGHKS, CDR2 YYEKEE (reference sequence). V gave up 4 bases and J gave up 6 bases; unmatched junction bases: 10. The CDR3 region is CASSKTGGFFPEQYF. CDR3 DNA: TGTGCCAGCAGCAAGACAGGGGGCTTTTTTCCCGAGCAGTACTTC.

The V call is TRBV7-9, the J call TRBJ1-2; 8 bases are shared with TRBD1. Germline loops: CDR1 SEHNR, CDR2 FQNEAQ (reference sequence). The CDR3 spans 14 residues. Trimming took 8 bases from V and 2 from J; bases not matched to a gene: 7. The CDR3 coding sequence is TGTGCCAGCCGCATCCAGGGGGCGAACTATGGCTACACCTTC. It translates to CASRIQGANYGYTF.

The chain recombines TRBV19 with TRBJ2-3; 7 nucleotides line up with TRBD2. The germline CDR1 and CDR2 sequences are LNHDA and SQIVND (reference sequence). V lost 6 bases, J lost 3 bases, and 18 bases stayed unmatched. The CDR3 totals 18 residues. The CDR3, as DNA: TGTGCCAGTAGACCAATCGGCCTGGCGGGAGCTGGGACAGATACGCAGTATTTT. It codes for CASRPIGLAGAGTDTQYF.

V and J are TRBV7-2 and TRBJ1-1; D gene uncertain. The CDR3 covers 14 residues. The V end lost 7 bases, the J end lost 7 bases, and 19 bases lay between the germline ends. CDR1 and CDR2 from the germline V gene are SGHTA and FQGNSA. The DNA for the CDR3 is TGTGCCAGCACCCGAACCGGGAGAAACGGTGAAGCTTTCTTT. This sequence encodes CASTRTGRNGEAFF.

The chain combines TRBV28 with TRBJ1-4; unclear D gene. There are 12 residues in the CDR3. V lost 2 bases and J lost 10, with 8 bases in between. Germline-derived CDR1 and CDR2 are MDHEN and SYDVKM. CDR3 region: CASSLGPLKLFF. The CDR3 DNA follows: TGTGCCAGCAGTTTAGGCCCCTTAAAACTGTTTTTT.